What follows are 18 T cell receptor beta chains derived from one specimen sequenced in a study of shared clonotypes between healthy human individuals. Assay: immunoSEQ multiplex PCR; the TCRdb copy retains only in-frame clones and omits some. The sample shows some 2,000,000 clones, about 94% of them seen only once. Sequences were obtained from naive CD4+ T cells sorted from blood. Subset reported: CD45RA+ positively selected. Every receptor here comes from a man aged 18 to 29 in good health.

The rearrangement links TRBV11-1 to TRBJ1-2; TRBD1 aligns across 12 bases. V dropped 7 bases and J dropped 7; count of bases not matched to a gene: 19. Germline assignment: CDR1 SGHAT and CDR2 FQDESV (reference sequence). The CDR3 covers 18 residues. The CDR3 DNA follows: TGTGCCAGCATCCCTTACCGGGACAGGGGGCATATCTGTGTTGGCTACACCTTC. Its protein is CASIPYRDRGHICVGYTF.

In DNA, the CDR3 is TGTGCCAGTAGTATAGGGGACATAAATAATTCACCCCTCCACTTT. As protein: CASSIGDINNSPLHF. This sequence joins TRBV19 and TRBJ1-6; possible D gene TRBD1, 6 bases. The CDR3 totals 15 residues. Deletions cut 1 base from V and 5 bases from J, with 9 bases between. CDR1 is LNHDA, CDR2 SQIVND, per germline (reference sequence).

This chain connects TRBV5-5 to TRBJ1-2; 8 nucleotides match TRBD1. Germline V lookup: CDR1 SGHKS, CDR2 YYEKEE (reference sequence). The CDR3 contains 15 residues. With 4 bases clipped from V and 1 base from J, the junction kept 6 bases outside the gene matches. This CDR3 is CASSPGTGFNYGYTF. The CDR3 DNA is TGTGCCAGCAGCCCCGGGACAGGATTTAACTATGGCTACACCTTC.

The chain couples TRBV18 to TRBJ1-4; D is undetermined. The germline CDR1 and CDR2 sequences are KGHSH and LQKENI. The ends were cut back, 3 bases at V and 2 bases at J, with 10 bases in the middle. The CDR3 contains 15 residues. CDR3 nucleotides: TGTGCCAGCTCACCCCGGGGTGGTACTAATGAAAAACTGTTTTTT. It translates to CASSPRGGTNEKLFF.

The chain carries TRBV7-9 and TRBJ1-1; D is ambiguous. In germline, CDR1 is SEHNR, CDR2 FQNEAQ (reference sequence). V was cut by 1 base and J by 5 bases, with 11 bases left in between. CDR3 length equals 14 residues. This chain's CDR3 is CASSLDERSTEAFF. CDR3 sequence (DNA): TGTGCCAGCAGCTTAGATGAGAGGTCAACTGAAGCTTTCTTT. Filled out from reference TRBV7-9 and TRBJ1-1, the complete variable domain reads DTGVSQNPRHKITKRGQNVTFRCDPISEHNRLYWYRQTLGQGPEFLTYFQNEAQLEKSRLLSDRFSAERPKGSFSTLEIQRTEQGDSAMYLCASSLDERSTEAFFGQGTRLTVV.

The CDR3 loop reads CASSLSAGTQYF. CDR3 sequence (DNA): TGTGCCAGCAGCTTGTCCGCGGGTACGCAGTATTTT. The chain links TRBV5-6 to TRBJ2-3, with D tentatively TRBD2 (5 bases). V dropped 1 base and J dropped 8 bases, with 8 bases sitting between them. CDR3 size: 12 residues. Germline lookup yields CDR1 SGHDT and CDR2 YYEEEE.

The V and J genes are TRBV28 and TRBJ2-7; D is perhaps TRBD1 (7 bases). Germline V gives CDR1 MDHEN, CDR2 SYDVKM. Trimming shortened V by 4 bases and J by 2 bases, and 15 bases separated the two germline ends. The CDR3 spans 15 residues. The CDR3 here is CASSSATGRPYEQYF. DNA of the CDR3: TGTGCCAGCAGTTCCGCGACAGGGAGGCCCTACGAGCAGTACTTC.

The chain employs TRBV5-1 and TRBJ1-2, with TRBD1 matching over 7 bases. There are 14 residues in the CDR3. With V trimmed by 0 bases and J by 6 bases, 5 bases remained unmatched. CDR1 and CDR2 from the germline V gene are SGHRS and YFSETQ. CDR3 DNA: TGCGCCAGCAGCTTGGACAGGGGAGGAGATGGCTACACCTTC. Translating it yields CASSLDRGGDGYTF.

The V and J genes are TRBV7-3 and TRBJ2-3, with D perhaps TRBD1 or TRBD2 (5 bases each). Germline loops: CDR1 SGHTA, CDR2 FQGTGA. V was cut by 0 bases and J by 4 bases, with 8 bases left in between. This CDR3 spans 14 amino acids. In DNA form, the CDR3 reads TGTGCCAGCAGCTTAACGGGGGTTGCAGATACGCAGTATTTT. This gives the protein CASSLTGVADTQYF.

J is TRBJ1-1 and V is TRBV4-1; D not resolved. Trimming cost V 0 bases and J 5 bases, with 16 bases left between them. Germline CDR1 MGHRA, CDR2 YSYEKL. The CDR3 runs 16 residues. This CDR3 reads CASSQDVPPQITEAFF. As DNA, the CDR3 is TGCGCCAGCAGCCAAGACGTCCCCCCGCAGATAACTGAAGCTTTCTTT.

The J gene is TRBJ2-5, the V gene TRBV5-4, with TRBD1 matching over 7 bases. CDR1 is SGHNT and CDR2 is YYREEE in the germline V gene (reference sequence). This CDR3 region has 16 residues. After removal of 4 bases from V and 1 base from J, the junction contained 10 bases not matched to a gene. The CDR3 DNA sequence: TGTGCCAGCAGCCAACCCGGGACAGTCTTCCAAGAGACCCAGTACTTC. Encoded protein: CASSQPGTVFQETQYF.

The chain couples TRBV6-5 to TRBJ2-5, with TRBD2 as a possible D gene (5 bases). CDR1 MNHEY and CDR2 SVGAGI come from the germline V gene. The CDR3 contains 14 residues. V lost 5 bases and J 1 base, leaving 11 bases between the germline ends. Written as DNA, the CDR3 is TGTGCCAGCAGTCCGGGATGGGCCCAAGAGACCCAGTACTTC. Translated, it gives CASSPGWAQETQYF.

The chain joins TRBV6-6 to TRBJ1-2, with a tentative D call TRBD1 (5 bases). Germline values: CDR1 MNHNY, CDR2 SVGAGI (reference sequence). The CDR3 covers 15 residues. V was cut by 1 base and J by 2 bases, with 11 bases left in between. CDR3 bases: TGTGCCAGCAGTTACTTGGGGGACCCAAACTATGGCTACACCTTC. It yields the protein CASSYLGDPNYGYTF.

V and J are TRBV5-1 and TRBJ2-6; 7 bases match TRBD2. The J segment lost 0 bases and the V segment lost 4 bases, leaving 10 bases of the junction unmatched. The CDR3 has 18 residues. Germline assignment: CDR1 SGHRS and CDR2 YFSETQ. CDR3 nucleotides: TGCGCCAGCAGCCAGGGTGGGACTATCTTCTCTGGGGCCAACGTCCTGACTTTC. This codes for CASSQGGTIFSGANVLTF.

The chain couples TRBV6-5 to TRBJ1-1; the D is unclear. This CDR3 contains 14 residues. Germline values: CDR1 MNHEY, CDR2 SVGAGI. V lost 7 bases to trimming and J lost 2 bases, with 14 bases between them. CDR3 amino acids: CASTPLRGNTEAFF. The CDR3, as DNA: TGTGCCAGCACCCCACTCCGGGGTAACACTGAAGCTTTCTTT.

The CDR3 nucleotides are TGTGCCTGGAGTCTCAGGGGAAAGAACAATGAGCAGTTCTTC. It translates to CAWSLRGKNNEQFF. The chain combines TRBV30 with TRBJ2-1; D might be TRBD1 (6 bases). The CDR3 loop spans 14 amino acids. V gave up 2 bases and J gave up 5 bases, with 13 bases separating them. CDR1 and CDR2 from the germline V gene are GTSNPN and SVGIG (reference sequence).

This sequence joins TRBV7-9 and TRBJ2-3; D unresolved. The germline gives CDR1 SEHNR, CDR2 FQNEAQ (reference sequence). The CDR3 length is 13 residues. Trimming removed 4 bases at V and 2 bases at J, with 7 bases between. This CDR3 is CASSSIPTDTQYF. CDR3 sequence (DNA): TGTGCCAGCAGCTCGATACCCACAGATACGCAGTATTTT.

The chain uses TRBV5-6 and TRBJ2-7; 10 positions agree with TRBD1. Germline assignment: CDR1 SGHDT and CDR2 YYEEEE. The CDR3 sequence is 13 residues long. The V segment lost 5 bases and the J segment 6 bases; nucleotides outside the gene matches: 5. The CDR3 nucleotides are TGTGCCAGCAGGCGGGACAGGGGTGGCGAGCAGTACTTC. Protein product: CASRRDRGGEQYF.